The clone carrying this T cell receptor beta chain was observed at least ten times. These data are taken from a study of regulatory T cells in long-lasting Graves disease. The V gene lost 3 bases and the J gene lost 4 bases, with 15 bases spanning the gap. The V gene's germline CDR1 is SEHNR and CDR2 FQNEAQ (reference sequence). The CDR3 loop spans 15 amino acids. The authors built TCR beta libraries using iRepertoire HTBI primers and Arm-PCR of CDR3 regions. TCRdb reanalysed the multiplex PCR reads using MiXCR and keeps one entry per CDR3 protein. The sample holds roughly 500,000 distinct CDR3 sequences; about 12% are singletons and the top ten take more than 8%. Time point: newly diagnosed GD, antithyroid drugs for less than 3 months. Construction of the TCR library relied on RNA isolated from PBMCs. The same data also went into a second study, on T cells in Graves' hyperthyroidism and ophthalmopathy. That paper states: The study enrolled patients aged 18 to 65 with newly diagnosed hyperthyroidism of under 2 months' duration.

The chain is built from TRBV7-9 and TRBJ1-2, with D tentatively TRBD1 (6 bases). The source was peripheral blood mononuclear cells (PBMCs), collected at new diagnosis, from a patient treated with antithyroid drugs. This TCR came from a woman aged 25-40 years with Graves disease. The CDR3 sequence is CASSFGTRSPYGYTF. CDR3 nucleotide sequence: TGTGCCAGCAGCTTTGGGACAAGGTCCCCCTATGGCTACACCTTC.